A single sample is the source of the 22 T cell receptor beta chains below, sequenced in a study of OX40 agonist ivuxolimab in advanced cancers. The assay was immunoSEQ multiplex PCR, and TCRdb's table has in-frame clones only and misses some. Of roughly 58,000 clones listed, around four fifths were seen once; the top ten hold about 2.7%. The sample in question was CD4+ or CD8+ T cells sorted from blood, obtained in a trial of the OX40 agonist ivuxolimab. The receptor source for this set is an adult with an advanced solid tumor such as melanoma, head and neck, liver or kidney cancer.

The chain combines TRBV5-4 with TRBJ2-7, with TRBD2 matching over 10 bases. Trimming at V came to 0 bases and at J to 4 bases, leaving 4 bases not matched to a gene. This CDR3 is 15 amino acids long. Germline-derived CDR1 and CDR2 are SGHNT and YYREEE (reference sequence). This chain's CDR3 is CASSLGSSGGYEQYF. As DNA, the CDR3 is TGTGCCAGCAGCTTGGGGTCTAGCGGGGGTTACGAGCAGTACTTC.

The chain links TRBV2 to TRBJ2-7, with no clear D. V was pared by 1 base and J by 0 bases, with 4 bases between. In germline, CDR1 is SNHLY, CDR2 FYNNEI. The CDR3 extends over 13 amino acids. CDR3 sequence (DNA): TGTGCCAGCAGTGAAGGCAACTCCTACGAGCAGTACTTC. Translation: CASSEGNSYEQYF.

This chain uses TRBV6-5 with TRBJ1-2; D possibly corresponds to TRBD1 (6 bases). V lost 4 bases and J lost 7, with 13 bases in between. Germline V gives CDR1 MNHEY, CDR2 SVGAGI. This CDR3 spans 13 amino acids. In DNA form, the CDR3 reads TGTGCCAGCAGTTGGGGCAGGGGAAGTGGCTACACCTTC. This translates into CASSWGRGSGYTF.

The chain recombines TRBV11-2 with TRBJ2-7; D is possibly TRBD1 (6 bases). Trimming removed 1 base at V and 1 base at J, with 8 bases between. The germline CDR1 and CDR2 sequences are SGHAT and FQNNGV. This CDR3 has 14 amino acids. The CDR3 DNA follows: TGTGCCAGCAGCTTAGGACAGGAGTCCTACGAGCAGTACTTC. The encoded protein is CASSLGQESYEQYF.

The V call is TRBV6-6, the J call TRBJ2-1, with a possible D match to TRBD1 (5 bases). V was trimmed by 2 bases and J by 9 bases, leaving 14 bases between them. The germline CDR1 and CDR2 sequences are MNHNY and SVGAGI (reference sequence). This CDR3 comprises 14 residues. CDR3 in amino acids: CASSYTEQGTEQFF. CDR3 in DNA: TGTGCCAGCAGTTACACGGAGCAGGGTACTGAGCAGTTCTTC.

The CDR3 loop reads CASSQTSPEQFF. The CDR3 DNA is TGTGCCAGCAGCCAGACTAGTCCTGAGCAGTTCTTC. This chain links TRBV4-2 with TRBJ2-1, with a weak D call TRBD2 (6 bases). The germline gives CDR1 LGHNA, CDR2 YNFKEQ. The V and J ends lost 3 bases and 9 bases respectively, with 9 bases between them. The CDR3 consists of 12 residues.

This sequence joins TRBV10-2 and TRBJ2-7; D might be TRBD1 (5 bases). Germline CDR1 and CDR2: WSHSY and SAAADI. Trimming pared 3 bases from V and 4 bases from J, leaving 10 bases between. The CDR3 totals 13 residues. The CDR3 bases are TGCGCCAGCAGTGAATGGCAGGGTTACGAGCAGTACTTC. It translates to CASSEWQGYEQYF.

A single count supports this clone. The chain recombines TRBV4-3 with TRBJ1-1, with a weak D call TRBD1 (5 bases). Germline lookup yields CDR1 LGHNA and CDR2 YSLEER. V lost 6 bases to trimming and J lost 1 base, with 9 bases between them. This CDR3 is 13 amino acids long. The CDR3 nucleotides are TGCGCCAGCAGTCGACAGCCGAACACTGAAGCTTTCTTT. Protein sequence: CASSRQPNTEAFF.

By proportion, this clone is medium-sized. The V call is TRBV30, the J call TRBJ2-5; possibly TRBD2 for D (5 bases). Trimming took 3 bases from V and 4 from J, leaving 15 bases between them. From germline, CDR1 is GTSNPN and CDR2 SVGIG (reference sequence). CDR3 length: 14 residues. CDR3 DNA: TGTGCCTGGAGGCTAGGTGGGAGCGGAGAGACCCAGTACTTC. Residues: CAWRLGGSGETQYF.

CDR3 DNA sequence: TGTGCCAGCAGCGGGACAGGGGGCAGTGGCTACACCTTC. The encoded protein is CASSGTGGSGYTF. The chain recombines TRBV4-2 with TRBJ1-2; 12 positions agree with TRBD1. The germline gives CDR1 LGHNA, CDR2 YNFKEQ. J was trimmed by 7 bases and V by 5 bases; bases with no gene match: 2. The CDR3 sequence is 13 residues long.

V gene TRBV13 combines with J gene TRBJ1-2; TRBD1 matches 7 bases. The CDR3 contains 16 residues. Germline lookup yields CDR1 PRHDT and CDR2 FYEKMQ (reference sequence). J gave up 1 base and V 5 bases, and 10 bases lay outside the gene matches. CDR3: CASSREQGTFNYGYTF. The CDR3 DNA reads TGTGCCAGCAGCCGCGAACAGGGGACATTTAACTATGGCTACACCTTC. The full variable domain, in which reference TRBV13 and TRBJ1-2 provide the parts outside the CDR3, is AAGVIQSPRHLIKEKRETATLKCYPIPRHDTVYWYQQGPGQDPQFLISFYEKMQSDKGSIPDRFSAQQFSDYHSELNMSSLELGDSALYFCASSREQGTFNYGYTFGSGTRLTVV.

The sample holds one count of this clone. The DNA of the CDR3 is TGCGCCAGCAGCTACCGGGACAGGTCTCCTGTTAACACCGGGGAGCTGTTTTTT. It is translated as CASSYRDRSPVNTGELFF. V and J are TRBV5-1 and TRBJ2-2; the match to TRBD1 covers 8 bases. Germline V gene data show CDR1 as SGHRS and CDR2 as YFSETQ. V shed 3 bases, J shed 2 bases, and the junction held 12 bases outside the gene matches. The CDR3 spans 18 residues.

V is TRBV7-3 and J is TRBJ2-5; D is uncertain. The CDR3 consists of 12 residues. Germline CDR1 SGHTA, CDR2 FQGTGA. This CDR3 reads CVWLVLYETQYF. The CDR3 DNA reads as TGTGTCTGGCTAGTTCTCTATGAGACCCAGTACTTC. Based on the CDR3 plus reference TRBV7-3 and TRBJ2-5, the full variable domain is GAGVSQTPSNKVTEKGKYVELRCDPISGHTALYWYRQSLGQGPEFLIYFQGTGAADDSGLPNDRFFAVRPEGSVSTLKIQRTERGDSAVYLCVWLVLYETQYFGPGTRLLVL.

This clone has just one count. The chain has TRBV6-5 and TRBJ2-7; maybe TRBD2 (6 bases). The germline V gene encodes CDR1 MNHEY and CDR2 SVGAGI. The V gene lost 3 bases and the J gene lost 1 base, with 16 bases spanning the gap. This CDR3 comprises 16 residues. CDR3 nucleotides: TGTGCCAGCAGTTATCAGTGGCCCGGGGGTTCCTACGAGCAGTACTTC. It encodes CASSYQWPGGSYEQYF.

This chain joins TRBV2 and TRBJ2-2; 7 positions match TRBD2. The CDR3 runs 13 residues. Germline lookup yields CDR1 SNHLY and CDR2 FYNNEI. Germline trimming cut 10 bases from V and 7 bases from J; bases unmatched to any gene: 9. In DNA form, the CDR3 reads TGTGCCACATCCCGGCGGGAGAACGGGGAGCTGTTTTTT. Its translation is CATSRRENGELFF.

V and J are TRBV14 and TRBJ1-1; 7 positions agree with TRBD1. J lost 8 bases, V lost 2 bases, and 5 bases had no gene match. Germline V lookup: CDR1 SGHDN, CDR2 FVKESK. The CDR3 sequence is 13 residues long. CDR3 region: CASSQLYRGEAFF. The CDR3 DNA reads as TGTGCCAGCAGCCAACTCTACAGGGGAGAAGCTTTCTTT. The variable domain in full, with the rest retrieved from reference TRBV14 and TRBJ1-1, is EAGVTQFPSHSVIEKGQTVTLRCDPISGHDNLYWYRRVMGKEIKFLLHFVKESKQDESGMPNNRFLAERTGGTYSTLKVQPAELEDSGVYFCASSQLYRGEAFFGQGTRLTVV.

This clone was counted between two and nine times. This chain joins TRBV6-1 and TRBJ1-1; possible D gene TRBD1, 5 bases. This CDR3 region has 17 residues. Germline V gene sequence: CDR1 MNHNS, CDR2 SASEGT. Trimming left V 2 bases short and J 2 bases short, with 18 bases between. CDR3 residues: CASSESGFQVGNTEAFF. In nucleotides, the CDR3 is TGTGCCAGCAGTGAATCAGGGTTCCAGGTCGGAAACACTGAAGCTTTCTTT.

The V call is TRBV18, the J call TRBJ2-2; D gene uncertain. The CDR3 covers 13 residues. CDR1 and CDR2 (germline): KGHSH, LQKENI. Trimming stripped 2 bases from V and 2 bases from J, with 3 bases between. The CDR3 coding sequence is TGTGCCAGCTCACCAGCCAACACCGGGGAGCTGTTTTTT. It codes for CASSPANTGELFF.

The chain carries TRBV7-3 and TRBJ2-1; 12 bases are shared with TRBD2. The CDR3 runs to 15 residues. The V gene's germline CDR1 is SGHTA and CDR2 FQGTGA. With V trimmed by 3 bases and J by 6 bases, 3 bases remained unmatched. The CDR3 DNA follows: TGTGCCAGCAGCTTGGGACTAGCGGGTTCCAATGAGCAGTTCTTC. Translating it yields CASSLGLAGSNEQFF.

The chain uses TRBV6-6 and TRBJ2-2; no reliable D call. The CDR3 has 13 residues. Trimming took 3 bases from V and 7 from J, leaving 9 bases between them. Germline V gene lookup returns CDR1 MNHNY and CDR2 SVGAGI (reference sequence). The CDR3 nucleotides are TGTGCCAGCAGTTATCCCCTGAGCGGGGAGCTGTTTTTT. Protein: CASSYPLSGELFF.

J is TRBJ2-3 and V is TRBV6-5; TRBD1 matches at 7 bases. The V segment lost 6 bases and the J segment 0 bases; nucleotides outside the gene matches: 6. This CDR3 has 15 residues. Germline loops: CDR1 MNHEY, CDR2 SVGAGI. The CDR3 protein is CASRLRGPSTDTQYF. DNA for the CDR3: TGTGCCAGCAGGCTTAGGGGGCCTAGCACAGATACGCAGTATTTT.

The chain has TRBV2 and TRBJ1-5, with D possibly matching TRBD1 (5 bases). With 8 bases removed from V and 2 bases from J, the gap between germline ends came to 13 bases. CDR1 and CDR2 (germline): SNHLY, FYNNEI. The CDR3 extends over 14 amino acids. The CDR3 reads CASARGEGNQPQHF. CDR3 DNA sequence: TGTGCCAGCGCTAGGGGAGAGGGCAATCAGCCCCAGCATTTT.